The T cell receptor beta chain under discussion was sequenced for a study of blood T cell repertoires in COVID-19. Study overall: Acute and convalescent COVID-19 samples came from the United States, Italy and Spain. Sources were T cells, B-cell-depleted T cells, or PBMCs; the material itself was cDNA or gDNA.

Trimming at V came to 4 bases and at J to 8 bases, leaving 8 bases not matched to a gene. This CDR3 is 15 amino acids long. Germline V gene data show CDR1 as LGHDT and CDR2 as YNNKEL (reference sequence). Original handling: Amplified reference gene primers provided the basis for estimating nucleated cell counts. The protocol was immunoSEQ multiplex PCR, while the TCRdb copy is restricted to in-frame clones and leaves out a portion. V, J and clone size are those of that table, while D and trimming were read from the DNA. The sample contains 95,000 to 150,000 clones, 75% to 85% of which appear only once.

Specimen: peripheral blood. This chain connects TRBV3-1 (or the pseudogene TRBV3-2) to TRBJ1-4; 9 bases map to TRBD1. The clonotype was recovered from a human donor in a cohort sampled during active COVID-19. CDR3 nucleotide sequence: TGTGCCAGCAGCCGAACGACAGGGGGAAGAGAAAAACTGTTTTTT. Translated, it gives CASSRTTGGREKLFF.